This TCR beta chain was captured by sequencing in a study of identical twins. Whole-study results and caveats: Compared with unrelated sharing, twin-shared out-of-frame alpha sequences had more low-probability sequences.

TCRdb reprocessed the 5' RACE reads via MiXCR and lists one record per CDR3 protein. The sample lists approximately 1.8 million distinct CDR3 sequences, under 35% occurring once. To note about this clonotype: The antigen is not known.

The CDR3 extends over 12 amino acids. Trimming cost V 6 bases and J 2 bases, with 7 bases left between them. The genes are TRBV12-3 or TRBV12-4 and TRBJ2-5, with D unclear. The source material was cord blood. This sequence was found in a newborn girl in good health. In DNA, the CDR3 is TGTGCCAGCAGGAGCCAGCAAGAGACCCAGTACTTC. Translating it yields CASRSQQETQYF.